This T cell receptor (beta chain) was retrieved from a study of T-cell memory formation after mild COVID-19. A single record per CDR3 protein comes from TCRdb applying MiXCR to the 5' RACE reads. Counted here are roughly 190,000 distinct CDR3 sequences, 25% to 35% occurring once; the ten biggest clones make up over 9.5%. Trimming at V came to 3 bases and at J to 2 bases, leaving 4 bases not matched to a gene. Germline V gene sequence: CDR1 SGHTA, CDR2 FQGNSA. This CDR3 spans 15 amino acids. The sequencing input was PBMCs or a T cell subset sorted from them (not recorded which). This clonotype was sampled from an adult woman who had mild COVID-19 (a few samples of this study predate the infection). Cell type and time point are not known. The chain links TRBV7-2 to TRBJ2-3; 8 nucleotides align to TRBD2. CDR3 DNA: TGTGCCAGCAGCTTGCTCGGGGGGGTCACAGATACGCAGTATTTT. Its protein product is CASSLLGGVTDTQYF. Using reference TRBV7-2 and TRBJ2-3 for the parts outside the CDR3, the full variable domain is GAGVSQSPSNKVTEKGKDVELRCDPISGHTALYWYRQSLGQGLEFLIYFQGNSAPDKSGLPSDRFSAERTGGSVSTLTIQRTQQEDSAVYLCASSLLGGVTDTQYFGPGTRLTVL.